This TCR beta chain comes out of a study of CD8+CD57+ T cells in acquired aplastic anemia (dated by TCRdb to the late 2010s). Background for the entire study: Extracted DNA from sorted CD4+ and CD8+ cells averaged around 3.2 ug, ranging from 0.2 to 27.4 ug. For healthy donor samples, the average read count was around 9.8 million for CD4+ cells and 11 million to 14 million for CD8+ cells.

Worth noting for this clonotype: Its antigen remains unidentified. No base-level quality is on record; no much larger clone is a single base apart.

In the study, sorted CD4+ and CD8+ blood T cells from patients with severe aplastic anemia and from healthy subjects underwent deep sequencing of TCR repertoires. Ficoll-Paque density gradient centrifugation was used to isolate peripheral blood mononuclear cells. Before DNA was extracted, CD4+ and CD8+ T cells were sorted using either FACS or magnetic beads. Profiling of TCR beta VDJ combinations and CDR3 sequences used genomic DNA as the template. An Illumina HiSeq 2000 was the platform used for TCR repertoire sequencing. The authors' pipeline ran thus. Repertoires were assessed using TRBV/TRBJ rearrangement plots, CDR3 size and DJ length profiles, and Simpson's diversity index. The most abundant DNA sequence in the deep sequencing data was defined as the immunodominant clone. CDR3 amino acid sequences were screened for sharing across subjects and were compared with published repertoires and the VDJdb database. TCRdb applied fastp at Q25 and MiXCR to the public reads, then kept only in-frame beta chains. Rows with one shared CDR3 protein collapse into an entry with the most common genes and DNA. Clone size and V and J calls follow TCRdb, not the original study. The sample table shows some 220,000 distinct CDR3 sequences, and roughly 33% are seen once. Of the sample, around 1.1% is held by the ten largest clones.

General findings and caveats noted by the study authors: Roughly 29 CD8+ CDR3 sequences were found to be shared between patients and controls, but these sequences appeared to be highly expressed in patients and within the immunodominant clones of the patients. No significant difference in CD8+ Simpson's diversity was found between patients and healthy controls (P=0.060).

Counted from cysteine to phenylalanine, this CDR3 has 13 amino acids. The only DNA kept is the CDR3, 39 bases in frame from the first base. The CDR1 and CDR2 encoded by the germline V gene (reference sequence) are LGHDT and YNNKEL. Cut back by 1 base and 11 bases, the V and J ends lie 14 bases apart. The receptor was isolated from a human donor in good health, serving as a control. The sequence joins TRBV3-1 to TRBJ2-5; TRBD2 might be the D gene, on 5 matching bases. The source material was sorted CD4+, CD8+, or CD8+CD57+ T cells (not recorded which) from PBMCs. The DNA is TGTGCCAGCAGCCAAGTAGTCTCGTCGGGACAGTACTTC. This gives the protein CASSQVVSSGQYF.